Presented here are 26 T cell receptor beta chains from one specimen sequenced in a study of identifying expanded T cells in peripheral blood. The protocol was immunoSEQ multiplex PCR, while the TCRdb copy is restricted to in-frame clones and leaves out a portion. The data show tens of thousands of clones, with about 83% seen just once and 20% held by the top ten. Material: blood. Source of these receptors: a person aged 18 to 70 in good health.

This clone was seen once. The chain joins TRBV2 to TRBJ1-4; D unresolved. V was trimmed by 5 bases and J by 2 bases, leaving 12 bases between them. This CDR3 has 15 amino acids. The germline V gene has CDR1 SNHLY and CDR2 FYNNEI. The CDR3 reads CASSILGGTNEKLFF. Written as DNA, the CDR3 is TGTGCCAGCAGTATTTTAGGAGGGACTAATGAAAAACTGTTTTTT.

The table lists this clone with a few counts. J is TRBJ2-3 and V is TRBV7-9; no clear D. The CDR3 contains 13 residues. V was cut by 3 bases and J by 2 bases, with 6 bases left in between. Germline V gene sequence: CDR1 SEHNR, CDR2 FQNEAQ (reference sequence). The CDR3 sequence is CASSLRNTDTQYF. The CDR3, as DNA: TGTGCCAGCAGCTTGAGAAACACAGATACGCAGTATTTT.

This clone was seen a handful of times. The chain joins TRBV28 to TRBJ2-3; TRBD2 aligns across 16 bases. The germline gives CDR1 MDHEN, CDR2 SYDVKM. The J segment lost 6 bases and the V segment lost 5 bases, leaving 14 bases of the junction unmatched. The CDR3 contains 19 residues. CDR3 bases: TGTGCCAGCAGTCCGATGGGACTAGCGGGAGGGCAGACGGGGGATACGCAGTATTTT. Protein sequence: CASSPMGLAGGQTGDTQYF.

The genes are TRBV21-1 and TRBJ2-1. TRBV21-1 is listed as a pseudogene. CDR3 length: 15 amino acids. The DNA for the CDR3 is TGTGCCAGCAGCACCTCCAGGAGCTCCTACAATGAGCAGTTCTTC. As protein: CASSTSRSSYNEQFF.

The chain is built from TRBV4-1 and TRBJ1-4, with TRBD1 as a possible D gene (6 bases). Germline CDR1 is MGHRA and CDR2 is YSYEKL. CDR3 size: 21 residues. Trimming stripped 0 bases from V and 0 bases from J, with 23 bases between. CDR3 amino acids: CASSQERGKDVPKATNEKLFF. CDR3 DNA: TGCGCCAGCAGCCAAGAGAGGGGGAAGGATGTCCCTAAAGCAACTAATGAAAAACTGTTTTTT.

The rearrangement links TRBV9 to TRBJ2-1, with 8 bases aligning to TRBD2. The germline gives CDR1 SGDLS, CDR2 YYNGEE. V was clipped by 0 bases and J by 2 bases; unmatched bases: 1. The length of the CDR3 is 15 residues. CDR3 sequence reads: CASSVDGRAYNEQFF. The CDR3 DNA reads as TGTGCCAGCAGCGTAGACGGGAGGGCCTACAATGAGCAGTTCTTC.

The gene calls are TRBV29-1 and TRBJ1-1, with no clear D. This CDR3 is 11 amino acids long. Germline V lookup: CDR1 SQVTM, CDR2 ANQGSEA. The V and J ends lost 8 bases and 0 bases respectively, with 7 bases between them. DNA for the CDR3: TGCAGCTGGACTGTGAACACTGAAGCTTTCTTT. Amino acid sequence: CSWTVNTEAFF.

In its sample, this clone was seen once. This chain uses TRBV28 with TRBJ1-2; TRBD1 is a possible D gene (5 bases). Germline CDR1 reads MDHEN; CDR2 reads SYDVKM. V dropped 5 bases and J dropped 5 bases, with 18 bases sitting between them. The CDR3 consists of 15 residues. CDR3 coding DNA: TGTGCCAGCAGTCGCGGGCCTGGGGGAAGGTATGGCTACACCTTC. Translation: CASSRGPGGRYGYTF.

The CDR3: CASSLALGQVNLEQYF. The CDR3 region has the DNA TGTGCCAGCAGCTTGGCCTTGGGACAGGTCAACCTCGAGCAGTACTTC. The genes are TRBV5-6 and TRBJ2-7; 8 positions match TRBD1. The CDR3 spans 16 residues. Trimming took 0 bases from V and 6 from J; bases not matched to a gene: 11. CDR1 SGHDT and CDR2 YYEEEE come from the germline V gene.

The rearrangement uses TRBV2 and TRBJ2-1, with 16 bases identical to TRBD2. Germline loops: CDR1 SNHLY, CDR2 FYNNEI. V lost 3 bases to trimming and J lost 4 bases; unmatched junction nucleotides: 3. This CDR3 contains 17 residues. The CDR3 spells CASSEGLAGGDYNEQFF. CDR3 DNA: TGTGCCAGCAGTGAGGGACTAGCGGGAGGGGATTACAATGAGCAGTTCTTC. Variable domain in full (rest from reference TRBV2 and TRBJ2-1): EPEVTQTPSHQVTQMGQEVILRCVPISNHLYFYWYRQILGQKVEFLVSFYNNEISEKSEIFDDQFSVERPDGSNFTLKIRSTKLEDSAMYFCASSEGLAGGDYNEQFFGPGTRLTVL.

V gene TRBV5-6 combines with J gene TRBJ2-1; D gene ambiguous. Germline V lookup: CDR1 SGHDT, CDR2 YYEEEE. The ends were cut back, 0 bases at V and 0 bases at J, with 7 bases in the middle. This CDR3 has 15 residues. The CDR3 loop reads CASSLGPSSYNEQFF. The CDR3 nucleotides are TGTGCCAGCAGCTTGGGCCCAAGCTCCTACAATGAGCAGTTCTTC.

The chain couples TRBV5-1 to TRBJ2-1, with TRBD2 matching over 14 bases. Per germline, CDR1 SGHRS and CDR2 YFSETQ. The CDR3 covers 15 residues. Germline trimming cut 7 bases from V and 7 bases from J; bases unmatched to any gene: 7. CDR3 sequence (DNA): TGCGCCAGCGGACTAGCGGGAGGTATTGCTAATGAGCAGTTCTTC. This codes for CASGLAGGIANEQFF.

The chain carries TRBV18 and TRBJ2-3; D is perhaps TRBD1 (6 bases). The CDR3 consists of 18 residues. Per the germline V gene, CDR1 is KGHSH and CDR2 is LQKENI. Trimming took off 2 bases at V and 0 bases at J, with 18 bases between the two ends. The CDR3 protein is CASSPRDTFLSSTDTQYF. The DNA of the CDR3 is TGTGCCAGCTCACCAAGGGACACCTTCCTCTCTAGCACAGATACGCAGTATTTT.

V gene TRBV11-3 combines with J gene TRBJ2-1; TRBD2 matches at 7 bases. V was clipped by 1 base and J by 1 base; unmatched bases: 1. This CDR3 region has 15 residues. The germline CDR1 and CDR2 sequences are SGHNT and YENEEA. The CDR3 bases are TGTGCCAGCAGCTTAGGCGGGAGATCCTACAATGAGCAGTTCTTC. Its protein is CASSLGGRSYNEQFF.

This rearrangement joins TRBV29-1 to TRBJ2-2, with 8 bases identical to TRBD1. This CDR3 contains 14 residues. Unmatched junction bases numbered 7, after V lost 6 bases and J lost 4 bases. Germline CDR1 is SQVTM and CDR2 is ANQGSEA. CDR3 in amino acids: CSVDRDIGTGELFF. The CDR3 bases are TGCAGCGTGGACAGGGACATCGGCACCGGGGAGCTGTTTTTT.

The chain links TRBV28 to TRBJ2-1; TRBD2 agrees at 8 bases. Germline V gives CDR1 MDHEN, CDR2 SYDVKM. The length of the CDR3 is 15 residues. V shed 3 bases and J 4 bases; nucleotides not matched to a gene: 5. CDR3 sequence reads: CASSFGTSGYNEQFF. CDR3 sequence (DNA): TGTGCCAGCAGTTTTGGAACTAGCGGTTACAATGAGCAGTTCTTC.

V and J are TRBV27 and TRBJ1-1; D perhaps matches TRBD1 (5 bases). Deletions cut 6 bases from V and 1 base from J, with 12 bases between. Germline V gene data show CDR1 as MNHEY and CDR2 as SMNVEV (reference sequence). CDR3 size: 14 residues. CDR3 nucleotide sequence: TGTGCCAGCAGCCAGCAGACAGCGAACACTGAAGCTTTCTTT. Its translation is CASSQQTANTEAFF.

This clone came up once. The chain uses TRBV9 and TRBJ2-7; D unclear. CDR3 length: 14 amino acids. CDR1 is SGDLS and CDR2 is YYNGEE in the germline V gene. Deletions cut 0 bases from V and 0 bases from J, with 7 bases between. The CDR3 DNA follows: TGTGCCAGCAGCGTAGGCTCTAGCTCCTACGAGCAGTACTTC. It encodes CASSVGSSSYEQYF. The full variable domain, completed using reference TRBV9 and TRBJ2-7, is DSGVTQTPKHLITATGQRVTLRCSPRSGDLSVYWYQQSLDQGLQFLIQYYNGEERAKGNILERFSAQQFPDLHSELNLSSLELGDSALYFCASSVGSSSYEQYFGPGTRLTVT.

This chain joins TRBV4-1 and TRBJ2-1; no definite D call. V lost 0 bases, J lost 13 bases, and 13 bases lay in between. CDR1 is MGHRA and CDR2 is YSYEKL in the germline V gene. The CDR3 contains 13 residues. CDR3 coding DNA: TGCGCCAGCAGCCAAGATCGGGCCCAACCTCAGTTCTTC. Protein product: CASSQDRAQPQFF.

The chain combines TRBV19 with TRBJ2-5, with TRBD1 matching over 7 bases. J lost 10 bases, V lost 2 bases, and 13 bases had no gene match. Germline values: CDR1 LNHDA, CDR2 SQIVND (reference sequence). This CDR3 is built from 15 residues. The CDR3 sequence: CASSIRVGGDLFQYF. Here the CDR3 DNA reads TGTGCCAGTAGTATAAGGGTAGGGGGCGATTTGTTCCAGTACTTC. The full variable domain, with the rest looked up from reference TRBV19 and TRBJ2-5, is DGGITQSPKYLFRKEGQNVTLSCEQNLNHDAMYWYRQDPGQGLRLIYYSQIVNDFQKGDIAEGYSVSREKKESFPLTVTSAQKNPTAFYLCASSIRVGGDLFQYFGPGTRLLVL.

This chain joins TRBV7-6 and TRBJ2-7; no definite D call. The CDR3 totals 13 residues. Germline V lookup: CDR1 SGHVS, CDR2 FNYEAQ. V was cut by 1 base and J by 9 bases, with 13 bases left in between. CDR3 protein: CASSLDSRSGQYF. The CDR3 DNA reads as TGTGCCAGCAGCTTAGACAGCCGGTCCGGGCAGTACTTC.

This rearrangement joins TRBV5-1 to TRBJ2-2; TRBD2 matches 7 bases. The CDR3 is 15 residues long. V shed 3 bases and J 0 bases; nucleotides not matched to a gene: 2. Per germline, CDR1 SGHRS and CDR2 YFSETQ. The CDR3 region has the DNA TGCGCCAGCAGCTACGGGACTACGAACACCGGGGAGCTGTTTTTT. This gives the protein CASSYGTTNTGELFF.

The V call is TRBV4-3, the J call TRBJ2-5, with 7 bases fitting TRBD1. The CDR3 contains 15 residues. V shed 0 bases and J 1 base; nucleotides not matched to a gene: 2. Germline CDR1 and CDR2: LGHNA and YSLEER. CDR3 in amino acids: CASSQDGTVQETQYF. CDR3 bases: TGCGCCAGCAGCCAAGATGGGACAGTCCAAGAGACCCAGTACTTC.

This clone was picked up a small number of times. V gene TRBV19 combines with J gene TRBJ1-3; no clear D. Deletions cut 7 bases from V and 0 bases from J, with 16 bases between. The CDR3 covers 16 residues. CDR1 is LNHDA, CDR2 SQIVND, per germline (reference sequence). The chain's CDR3 is CASTVPTVPSGNTIYF. The CDR3 region has the DNA TGTGCCAGTACTGTCCCGACGGTCCCCTCTGGAAACACCATATATTTT.

The J gene is TRBJ2-2, the V gene TRBV28; TRBD1 matches at 10 bases. The CDR3 runs 16 residues. Germline-derived CDR1 and CDR2 are MDHEN and SYDVKM. V shed 5 bases and J 6 bases; nucleotides not matched to a gene: 9. The CDR3 loop reads CASSRAGTGAAGELFF. CDR3 in DNA: TGTGCCAGCAGTCGCGCCGGGACAGGGGCCGCCGGGGAGCTGTTTTTT.

The rearrangement uses TRBV5-6 and TRBJ2-2, with TRBD2 matching over 9 bases. From germline, CDR1 is SGHDT and CDR2 YYEEEE. Germline trimming cut 4 bases from V and 6 bases from J; bases unmatched to any gene: 13. The CDR3 is made up of 17 amino acids. The CDR3 DNA reads TGTGCCAGCAGCCCTCTGGGTAGCGGGAGAAAATCCGGGGAGCTGTTTTTT. It codes for CASSPLGSGRKSGELFF.